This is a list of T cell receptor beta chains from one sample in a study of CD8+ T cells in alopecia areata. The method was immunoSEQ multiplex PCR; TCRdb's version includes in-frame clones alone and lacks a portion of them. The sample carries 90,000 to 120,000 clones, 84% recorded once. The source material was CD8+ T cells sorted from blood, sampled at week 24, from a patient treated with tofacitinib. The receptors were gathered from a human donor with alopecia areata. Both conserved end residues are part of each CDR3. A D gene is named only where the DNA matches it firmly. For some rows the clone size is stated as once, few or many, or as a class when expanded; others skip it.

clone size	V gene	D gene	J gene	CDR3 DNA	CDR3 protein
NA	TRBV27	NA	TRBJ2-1	TGTGCCAGCAGTCATTACAATGAGCAGTTCTTC	CASSHYNEQFF
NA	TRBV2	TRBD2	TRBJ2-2	TGTGCCAGCAGTTTAGCGGGGGGGCCAACCGGGGAGCTGTTTTTT	CASSLAGGPTGELFF
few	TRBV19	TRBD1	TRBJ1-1	TGTGCCAGTAGACAGGGGGTAGGTGAAGCTTTCTTT	CASRQGVGEAFF
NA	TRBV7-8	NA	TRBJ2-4	TGTGCCAGCAGCTTAAAGGAGGGCGAGCGGAAAAACATTCAGTACTTC	CASSLKEGERKNIQYF
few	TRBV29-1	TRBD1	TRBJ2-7	TGCAGCGTTGAAGGCGAGACAGGGGCCTACGAGCAGTACTTC	CSVEGETGAYEQYF
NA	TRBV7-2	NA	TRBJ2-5	TGTGCCAGCAGCTTACCGGGGGGCGAGACCCAGTACTTC	CASSLPGGETQYF
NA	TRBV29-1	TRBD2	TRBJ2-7	TGCAGCGTCCAGGGACTAGCTAAGAGCTACGAGCAGTACTTC	CSVQGLAKSYEQYF
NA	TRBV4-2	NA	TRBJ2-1	TGTGCCAGCAGCCAACGGGCAGGGGAGGCCTACAATGAGCAGTTCTTC	CASSQRAGEAYNEQFF
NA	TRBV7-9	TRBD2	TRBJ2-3	TGTGCCAGCAGGTCGGCAAGCGGGGAACGCACAGATACGCAGTATTTT	CASRSASGERTDTQYF
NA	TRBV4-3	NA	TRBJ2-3	TGCGCCAGCAGCCAAGATTACGGAAGCACAGATACGCAGTATTTT	CASSQDYGSTDTQYF
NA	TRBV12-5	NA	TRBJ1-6	TGTGCTAGTGGGACCGGGGTAAATTCACCCCTCCACTTT	CASGTGVNSPLHF
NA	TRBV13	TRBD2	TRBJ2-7	TGTGCCAGCAGCTCCCGGGGTAGCGGGGGGTTCCTCGAGCAGTACTTC	CASSSRGSGGFLEQYF
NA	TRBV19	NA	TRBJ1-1	TGTGCCAGTAGTATAGTATTTGGGGCTGAAGCTTTCTTT	CASSIVFGAEAFF
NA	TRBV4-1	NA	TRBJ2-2	TGCGCCAGCAGCCCTCGCGACAGAAGACAAGGTGACGCCGGGGAGCTGTTTTTT	CASSPRDRRQGDAGELFF
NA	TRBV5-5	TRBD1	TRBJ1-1	TGTGCCAGCAGCGGAGGTCAGGGGGACGGATCACCTGAAGCTTTCTTT	CASSGGQGDGSPEAFF
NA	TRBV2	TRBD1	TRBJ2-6	TGTGCCAGCAGTTTGGACAGGGCTGGGGCCAACGTCCTGACTTTC	CASSLDRAGANVLTF
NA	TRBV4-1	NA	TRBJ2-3	TGCGCCAGCAGCCAAGGAGATACGCAGTATTTT	CASSQGDTQYF
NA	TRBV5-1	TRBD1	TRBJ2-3	TGCGCCAGCAGCGTAGGAACCGGGACAGGGGTGACAGATACGCAGTATTTT	CASSVGTGTGVTDTQYF
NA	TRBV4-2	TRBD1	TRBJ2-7	TGTGCCAGCAGCCAACACCTCCCGATCGGGACAGACTACGAGCAGTACTTC	CASSQHLPIGTDYEQYF
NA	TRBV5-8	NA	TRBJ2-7	TGTGCCAGCAGCCAGGGGCGCGAGCAGTACTTC	CASSQGREQYF
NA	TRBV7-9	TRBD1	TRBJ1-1	TGTGCCAGCAGCTTAGCCGCCGGGACAGAACTGAACACTGAAGCTTTCTTT	CASSLAAGTELNTEAFF
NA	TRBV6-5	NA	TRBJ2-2	TGTGCCAGCAGTTACTCCCTTGCCGGGGAGCTGTTTTTT	CASSYSLAGELFF
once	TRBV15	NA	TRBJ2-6	TGTGCCACGGGGGGCAGGGACAAGCCTATCTCTGGGGCCAACGTCCTGACTTTC	CATGGRDKPISGANVLTF
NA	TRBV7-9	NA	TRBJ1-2	TGTGCCAGCAGCTTAGAGTTGAGACAGGAGGATGGCTACACCTTC	CASSLELRQEDGYTF
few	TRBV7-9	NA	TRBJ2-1	TGTGCCAGCAGCTCTAGCGAGAGCTCCTACAATGAGCAGTTCTTC	CASSSSESSYNEQFF
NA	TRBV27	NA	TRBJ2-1	TGTGCCAGCAGTTTACTTACGGATCTCGGGGCAAGCGGACACAATGAGCAGTTCTTC	CASSLLTDLGASGHNEQFF
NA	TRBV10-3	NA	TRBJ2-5	TGTGCCATCAGTGGGGATAGCGCGGAGACCCAGTACTTC	CAISGDSAETQYF
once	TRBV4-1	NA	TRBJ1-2	TGCGCCAGCAGCCAAGGGGCAGGGAGGGGAGGTGGCTACACCTTC	CASSQGAGRGGGYTF
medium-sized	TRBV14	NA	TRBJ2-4	TGTGCCAGCAGCCAAGATTTGGGGGCCGCCAAAAACATTCAGTACTTC	CASSQDLGAAKNIQYF
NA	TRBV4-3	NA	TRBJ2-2	TGCGCCAGCAGCCAAGATCGGGAGACCGGGGAGCTGTTTTTT	CASSQDRETGELFF
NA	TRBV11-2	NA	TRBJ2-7	TGTGCCAGCAGCGCCGATTGGCACGAGCAGTACTTC	CASSADWHEQYF
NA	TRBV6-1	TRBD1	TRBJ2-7	TGTGCCAGCAGGTCAGCCAGGGGGCTTTGGTACGAGCAGTACTTC	CASRSARGLWYEQYF
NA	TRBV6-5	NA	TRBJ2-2	TGTGCCAGCAGTTACCGGACACAGAACACCGGGGAGCTGTTTTTT	CASSYRTQNTGELFF
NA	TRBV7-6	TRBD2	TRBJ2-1	TGTGCCAGCAGCTCCATAGCGGGGGGAACCAATGAGCAGTTCTTC	CASSSIAGGTNEQFF
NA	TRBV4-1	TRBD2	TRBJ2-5	TGCGCCAGCAGCCACTTAGCGGGGGGCGAAGAAGAGACCCAGTACTTC	CASSHLAGGEEETQYF
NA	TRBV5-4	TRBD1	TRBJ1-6	TGTGCCAGCAGCTGGGGGACAGACTCACCCCTCCACTTT	CASSWGTDSPLHF
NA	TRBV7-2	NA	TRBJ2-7	TGTGCCAGCAGCTATACTGAGTACTACGAGCAGTACTTC	CASSYTEYYEQYF
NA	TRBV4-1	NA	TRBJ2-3	TGCGCCAGCAGCCAAAACGTACGGGACTCCAGCACAGATACGCAGTATTTT	CASSQNVRDSSTDTQYF
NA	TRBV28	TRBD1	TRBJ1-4	TGTGCCAGCAGTCTTACGACAGGGGCGGAGGAAAAACTGTTTTTT	CASSLTTGAEEKLFF
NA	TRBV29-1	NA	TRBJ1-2	TGCAGCGTCCGGGACGGATTCTATGGCTACACCTTC	CSVRDGFYGYTF